The 14 T cell receptor beta chains presented below share a single source sample, sequenced in a study of CD8+ T cells in alopecia areata. Stated treatment: oral pan-JAK inhibitor, 5-10 mg twice daily. Isolated RNA was reverse transcribed into cDNA used as the sequencing template. Profiled with immunoSEQ multiplex PCR; TCRdb holds only in-frame clones, not every one. The table lists fewer than 250,000 clones, roughly two fifths of them singletons. Sequencing was performed on CD4+ T cells sorted from blood, taken around week 30, from a patient treated with tofacitinib. Receptors originate from a human donor with alopecia areata.

Only a few counts were recorded for this clone. The rearrangement links TRBV29-1 to TRBJ2-7, with 14 bases fitting TRBD2. Trimming removed 4 bases from V and 3 bases from J; junction bases left unmatched: 8. The CDR3 spans 16 residues. Germline V gene sequence: CDR1 SQVTM, CDR2 ANQGSEA. Written as DNA, the CDR3 is TGCAGCGTTGTAGCCGGGACTAGCGGGAGTGTCTACGAGCAGTACTTC. This codes for CSVVAGTSGSVYEQYF.

V usage is TRBV6-5 and J usage is TRBJ1-4; 7 bases align to TRBD1. This CDR3 region has 14 residues. V trimming: 6 bases; J trimming: 6 bases; junction bases outside the gene matches: 7. Germline V gene lookup returns CDR1 MNHEY and CDR2 SVGAGI. CDR3 bases: TGTGCCAGCAGAACCGACAGGGTGGATGAAAAACTGTTTTTT. Amino acid sequence: CASRTDRVDEKLFF.

This chain uses TRBV2 with TRBJ2-2; 8 bases agree with TRBD1. The CDR3 runs to 19 residues. In germline, CDR1 is SNHLY, CDR2 FYNNEI. V shed 4 bases and J 4 bases; nucleotides not matched to a gene: 17. The CDR3 DNA is TGTGCCAGCAGTGCTAAACCCTCCGGACAGGGCCTCGGCACCGGGGAGCTGTTTTTT. As protein: CASSAKPSGQGLGTGELFF.

The V call is TRBV10-3, the J call TRBJ1-1, with D perhaps TRBD1 (5 bases). Germline values: CDR1 ENHRY, CDR2 SYGVKD. Trimming took off 3 bases at V and 3 bases at J, with 11 bases between the two ends. This CDR3 comprises 14 residues. The CDR3 region is CAISDQGSYTEAFF. As DNA, the CDR3 is TGTGCCATCAGTGACCAGGGATCGTACACTGAAGCTTTCTTT.

This clone was recorded a few times. The V gene is TRBV5-1, the J gene TRBJ2-5; D not certain. V lost 4 bases and J lost 4, with 11 bases in between. Germline CDR1 SGHRS, CDR2 YFSETQ. The CDR3 extends over 13 amino acids. CDR3 in amino acids: CASSPGTSETQYF. The CDR3 DNA follows: TGCGCCAGCAGCCCCGGCACCTCAGAGACCCAGTACTTC.

This clone was counted a few times. The chain uses TRBV7-9 and TRBJ2-6, with D possibly matching TRBD2 (6 bases). CDR1 is SEHNR and CDR2 is FQNEAQ in the germline V gene (reference sequence). There are 16 residues in the CDR3. V lost 2 bases and J 4 bases, leaving 12 bases between the germline ends. This CDR3 reads CASSLLGGKGANVLTF. In DNA form, the CDR3 reads TGTGCCAGCAGCTTACTCGGAGGGAAGGGGGCCAACGTCCTGACTTTC.

The chain carries TRBV25-1 and TRBJ1-4; D uncertain. The CDR3 covers 14 residues. CDR1 MGHDK and CDR2 SYGVNS come from the germline V gene. V was clipped by 6 bases and J by 6 bases, with 14 bases between them. CDR3 residues: CASSGGRQHEKLFF. The CDR3 nucleotides read TGTGCCAGCAGCGGAGGGCGGCAGCATGAAAAACTGTTTTTT.

The V call is TRBV4-1, the J call TRBJ1-5; 7 nucleotides line up with TRBD1. V shed 3 bases and J 0 bases; nucleotides not matched to a gene: 17. Per the germline V gene, CDR1 is MGHRA and CDR2 is YSYEKL. The CDR3 covers 20 residues. The CDR3 region is CASSHIGQQGRRDSNQPQHF. The DNA for the CDR3 is TGCGCCAGCAGCCACATAGGTCAACAGGGGCGCCGTGATAGCAATCAGCCCCAGCATTTT.

The chain joins TRBV29-1 to TRBJ1-2, with 9 bases that match TRBD1. Germline V lookup: CDR1 SQVTM, CDR2 ANQGSEA. This CDR3 comprises 15 residues. V was pared by 4 bases and J by 4 bases, with 10 bases of the junction left unmatched. CDR3 in amino acids: CSVGTPTTGGYGYTF. The CDR3 DNA sequence: TGCAGCGTTGGAACTCCCACGACAGGGGGCTATGGCTACACCTTC.

This clone has only a few counts. The V call is TRBV27, the J call TRBJ1-4, with D unresolved. Germline V gene lookup returns CDR1 MNHEY and CDR2 SMNVEV (reference sequence). This CDR3 contains 12 residues. V was trimmed by 5 bases and J by 10 bases, leaving 11 bases between them. This CDR3 reads CASSLPAGKLFF. The CDR3 DNA follows: TGTGCCAGCAGTCTTCCGGCCGGAAAACTGTTTTTT.

The chain combines TRBV6-6 with TRBJ2-7, with D possibly matching TRBD1 (6 bases). The V end was cut by 5 bases, the J end by 4 bases, with 6 bases between. The germline CDR1 and CDR2 sequences are MNHNY and SVGAGI (reference sequence). The CDR3 runs to 11 residues. The CDR3 DNA reads TGTGCCAGCAGTAGGGGGTACGAGCAGTACTTC. It specifies CASSRGYEQYF.

V is TRBV7-2 and J is TRBJ2-1; 10 nucleotides align to TRBD2. Per germline, CDR1 SGHTA and CDR2 FQGNSA. This CDR3 region has 13 residues. Trimming took 4 bases from V and 6 from J; bases not matched to a gene: 0. The CDR3 reads CASSWTSGNEQFF. CDR3 coding DNA: TGTGCCAGCAGCTGGACTAGCGGCAATGAGCAGTTCTTC.

The J gene is TRBJ1-5, the V gene TRBV2; D is possibly TRBD1 (6 bases). Germline CDR1 SNHLY, CDR2 FYNNEI. V gave up 6 bases and J gave up 7 bases, with 16 bases separating them. This CDR3 has 14 residues. CDR3 DNA sequence: TGTGCCAGCAGGGCAGGGGTAGTATGGCAGCCCCAGCATTTT. This gives the protein CASRAGVVWQPQHF.

The rearrangement joins TRBV7-9 to TRBJ1-1, with unresolved D. The germline CDR1 and CDR2 sequences are SEHNR and FQNEAQ (reference sequence). The V and J ends lost 3 bases and 4 bases respectively, with 6 bases between them. The CDR3 contains 12 residues. The CDR3: CASSFGFTEAFF. For the CDR3, the DNA is TGTGCCAGCAGCTTCGGCTTCACTGAAGCTTTCTTT.